The 15 T cell receptor beta chains below all came from one sample that was sequenced in a study of blood T cell repertoires in COVID-19. Repertoires were generated with immunoSEQ multiplex PCR, while TCRdb's copy carries only in-frame clones and drops some. The data show tens of thousands of clones, with 70% to 90% seen just once and roughly 5% held by the top ten. Input material: peripheral blood. These receptors all come from a man aged 60-69 years with acute or convalescent COVID-19.

This rearrangement joins TRBV30 to TRBJ1-2; TRBD1 matches 9 bases. Trimming cost V 2 bases and J 8 bases; bases outside gene matches: 6. Germline CDR1 reads GTSNPN; CDR2 reads SVGIG (reference sequence). The CDR3 contains 13 residues. CDR3 sequence: CAWSKQGAGGYTF. CDR3 sequence (DNA): TGTGCCTGGAGTAAACAGGGGGCGGGCGGCTACACCTTC. Full variable domain (rest looked up from reference TRBV30 and TRBJ1-2): SQTIHQWPATLVQPVGSPLSLECTVEGTSNPNLYWYRQAAGRGLQLLFYSVGIGQISSEVPQNLSASRPQDRQFILSSKKLLLSDSGFYLCAWSKQGAGGYTFGSGTRLTVV.

This chain connects TRBV6-5 to TRBJ2-2; TRBD2 aligns across 13 bases. Germline V gene sequence: CDR1 MNHEY, CDR2 SVGAGI. The CDR3 spans 14 residues. The J segment lost 5 bases and the V segment lost 8 bases, leaving 2 bases of the junction unmatched. CDR3 in DNA: TGTGCCAGCTCGACTAGCGGGGGGACCGGGGAGCTGTTTTTT. It specifies CASSTSGGTGELFF.

The chain links TRBV7-8 to TRBJ2-7; 9 positions match TRBD1. Germline assignment: CDR1 SGHVS and CDR2 FQNEAQ. Trimming took 7 bases from V and 5 from J; bases not matched to a gene: 12. This CDR3 has 15 residues. The chain's CDR3 is CASTFSRDRVHEQYF. The CDR3 DNA sequence: TGTGCCAGCACTTTCTCCCGGGACAGGGTTCACGAGCAGTACTTC.

The chain uses TRBV12-3 or TRBV12-4 and TRBJ2-2; 7 positions agree with TRBD1. The V gene end was trimmed by 5 bases and the J gene end by 6 bases; junction bases not matched to a gene: 3. This CDR3 has 13 amino acids. The CDR3 nucleotides read TGTGCCAGCAGTCCCACAGGGGCCGGGGAGCTGTTTTTT. Its protein is CASSPTGAGELFF.

This chain connects TRBV11-3 to TRBJ1-3; possibly TRBD1 for D (5 bases). This CDR3 region has 16 residues. Germline values: CDR1 SGHNT, CDR2 YENEEA. Trimming removed 1 base from V and 0 bases from J, with 10 bases in between. CDR3 coding DNA: TGTGCCAGCAGCTTAGCTGCGGGGGTCTCTGGAAACACCATATATTTT. It codes for CASSLAAGVSGNTIYF.

The V gene is TRBV18, the J gene TRBJ2-2; TRBD2 is a possible D gene (6 bases). V was trimmed by 6 bases and J by 0 bases, leaving 14 bases between them. The CDR3 consists of 16 residues. Germline CDR1 KGHSH, CDR2 LQKENI. CDR3 in DNA: TGTGCCAGCTCCGCCGCACTAGCCGCGAACACCGGGGAGCTGTTTTTT. Encoded protein: CASSAALAANTGELFF.

The chain joins TRBV9 to TRBJ2-3, with 7 bases lining up with TRBD1. This CDR3 spans 15 amino acids. In germline, CDR1 is SGDLS, CDR2 YYNGEE. J gave up 1 base and V 1 base, and 3 bases lay outside the gene matches. CDR3: CASSVSGTGTDTQYF. CDR3 nucleotide sequence: TGTGCCAGCAGCGTATCCGGGACAGGCACAGATACGCAGTATTTT.

The V call is TRBV14, the J call TRBJ1-6; D is undetermined. The CDR3 contains 16 residues. Germline V gene lookup returns CDR1 SGHDN and CDR2 FVKESK. Trimming removed 0 bases from V and 7 bases from J, with 13 bases in between. This CDR3 reads CASSQDRVLHNSPLHF. In DNA form, the CDR3 reads TGTGCCAGCAGCCAAGATCGGGTCCTCCACAATTCACCCCTCCACTTT.

The V and J genes are TRBV19 and TRBJ1-1; D remains ambiguous. Germline values: CDR1 LNHDA, CDR2 SQIVND (reference sequence). The CDR3 spans 13 residues. Trimming shortened V by 1 base and J by 6 bases, and 9 bases separated the two germline ends. CDR3 amino acids: CASSIVTGAEAFF. In DNA form, the CDR3 reads TGTGCCAGTAGTATAGTCACCGGGGCTGAAGCTTTCTTT. Based on the CDR3 plus reference TRBV19 and TRBJ1-1, the full variable domain is DGGITQSPKYLFRKEGQNVTLSCEQNLNHDAMYWYRQDPGQGLRLIYYSQIVNDFQKGDIAEGYSVSREKKESFPLTVTSAQKNPTAFYLCASSIVTGAEAFFGQGTRLTVV.

This clone was observed once. The rearrangement uses TRBV9 and TRBJ1-2; 10 nucleotides agree with TRBD1. Trimming removed 5 bases from V and 3 bases from J; junction bases left unmatched: 4. This CDR3 spans 14 amino acids. Germline CDR1 reads SGDLS; CDR2 reads YYNGEE. The CDR3 protein is CASSPGTGDYGYTF. CDR3 nucleotide sequence: TGTGCCAGCAGTCCCGGGACAGGGGACTATGGCTACACCTTC.

The chain couples TRBV7-2 to TRBJ1-5; D gene unclear. The CDR3 spans 13 residues. From germline, CDR1 is SGHTA and CDR2 FQGNSA. V was trimmed by 1 base and J by 9 bases, leaving 10 bases between them. The CDR3 reads CASSLDREGPQHF. For the CDR3, the DNA is TGTGCCAGCAGCTTAGATAGGGAGGGGCCCCAGCATTTT.

The CDR3 is CASSSSQGSKLFF. The CDR3 nucleotides read TGTGCCAGCAGCTCATCCCAGGGGTCCAAACTGTTTTTT. This chain links TRBV11-2 with TRBJ1-4, with D tentatively TRBD1 (6 bases). Germline CDR1 and CDR2: SGHAT and FQNNGV. Trimming shortened V by 4 bases and J by 11 bases, and 14 bases separated the two germline ends. The CDR3 runs to 13 residues.

This chain connects TRBV9 to TRBJ2-7; 8 nucleotides agree with TRBD1. The CDR3 totals 15 residues. Looked up from germline, CDR1 is SGDLS and CDR2 is YYNGEE. The J segment lost 3 bases and the V segment lost 2 bases, leaving 7 bases of the junction unmatched. DNA of the CDR3: TGTGCCAGCAGCGTGGGAGACAGGGGTTACTACGAGCAGTACTTC. As protein: CASSVGDRGYYEQYF.

This sequence joins TRBV15 and TRBJ2-1, with D possibly TRBD1 on 7 matching bases. The germline V gene has CDR1 LNHNV and CDR2 YYDKDF (reference sequence). V gave up 0 bases and J gave up 2 bases, with 8 bases separating them. This CDR3 is 15 amino acids long. The CDR3 sequence is CATSRDRGAYNEQFF. The CDR3 DNA follows: TGTGCCACCAGCAGAGACAGGGGGGCCTACAATGAGCAGTTCTTC.

The V call is TRBV5-4, the J call TRBJ2-3; 8 positions match TRBD2. The CDR3 sequence is 16 residues long. Germline V lookup: CDR1 SGHNT, CDR2 YYREEE (reference sequence). This CDR3 reads CATQPGPGGGTDTQYF. CDR3 DNA: TGTGCTACTCAACCAGGCCCGGGAGGGGGCACAGATACGCAGTATTTT.